This TCR beta chain came from a study of long-term antiretroviral therapy in people with HIV. Study background: There is a gap of about a decade between the earliest samples and the later 2015 immediate-ART recommendation. Whole-study findings and limits: Older ART regimens may have been in use when blood was drawn between the mid-2000s and the late 2010s.

About this clone: Its antigen is still unknown.

immunoSEQ v3.0 was run at survey level. Some clones are missing from TCRdb's copy, which holds only in-frame ones; the method was immunoSEQ multiplex PCR. The repertoire has about 36,000 clones, over 70% of them found once; the top ten carry under 7.5%. Material: unsorted PBMCs, obtained 0.6 years after starting antiretroviral therapy. The clonotype was recovered from a man aged 18 to 35 with HIV.

The CDR3 nucleotides are TGTGCCAGCCGAGCAAGACACCCGACGGGTCACACTGAAGCTTTCTTT. Amino acid sequence: CASRARHPTGHTEAFF. The chain combines TRBV19 with TRBJ1-1; D gene ambiguous. Trimming shortened V by 9 bases and J by 3 bases, and 23 bases separated the two germline ends. Germline values: CDR1 LNHDA, CDR2 SQIVND (reference sequence). This CDR3 contains 16 residues.